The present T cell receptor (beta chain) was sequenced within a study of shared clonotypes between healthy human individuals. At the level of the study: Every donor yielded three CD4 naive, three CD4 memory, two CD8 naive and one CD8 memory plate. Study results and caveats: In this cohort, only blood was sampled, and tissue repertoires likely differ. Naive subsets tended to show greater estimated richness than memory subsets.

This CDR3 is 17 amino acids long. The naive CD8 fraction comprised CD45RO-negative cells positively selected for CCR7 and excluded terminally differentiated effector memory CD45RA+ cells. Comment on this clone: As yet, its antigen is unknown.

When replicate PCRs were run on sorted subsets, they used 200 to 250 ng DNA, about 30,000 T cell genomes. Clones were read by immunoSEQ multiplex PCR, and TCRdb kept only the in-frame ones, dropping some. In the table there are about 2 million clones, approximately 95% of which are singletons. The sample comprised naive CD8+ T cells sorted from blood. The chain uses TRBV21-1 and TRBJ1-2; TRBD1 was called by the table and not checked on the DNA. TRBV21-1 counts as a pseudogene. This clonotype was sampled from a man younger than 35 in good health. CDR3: CASSKDRGQGQLNGYTF. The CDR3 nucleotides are TGTGCCAGCAGCAAAGATAGAGGACAGGGGCAGTTGAATGGCTACACCTTC.